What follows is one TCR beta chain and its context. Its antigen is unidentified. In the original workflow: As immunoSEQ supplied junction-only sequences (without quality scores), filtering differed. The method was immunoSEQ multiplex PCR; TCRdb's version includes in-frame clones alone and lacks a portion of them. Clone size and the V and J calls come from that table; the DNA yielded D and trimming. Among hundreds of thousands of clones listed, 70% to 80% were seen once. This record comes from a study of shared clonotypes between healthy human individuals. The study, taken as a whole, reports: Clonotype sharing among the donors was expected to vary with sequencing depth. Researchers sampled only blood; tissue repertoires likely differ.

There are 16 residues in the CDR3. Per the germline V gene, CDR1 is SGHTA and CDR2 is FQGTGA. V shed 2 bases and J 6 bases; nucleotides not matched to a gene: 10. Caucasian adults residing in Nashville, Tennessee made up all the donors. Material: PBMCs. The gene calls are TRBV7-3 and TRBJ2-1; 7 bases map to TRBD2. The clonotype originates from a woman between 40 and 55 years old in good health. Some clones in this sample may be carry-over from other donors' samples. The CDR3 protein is CASSLQSGTPRNEQFF. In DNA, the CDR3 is TGTGCCAGCAGCTTACAAAGCGGGACGCCGCGCAATGAGCAGTTCTTC.